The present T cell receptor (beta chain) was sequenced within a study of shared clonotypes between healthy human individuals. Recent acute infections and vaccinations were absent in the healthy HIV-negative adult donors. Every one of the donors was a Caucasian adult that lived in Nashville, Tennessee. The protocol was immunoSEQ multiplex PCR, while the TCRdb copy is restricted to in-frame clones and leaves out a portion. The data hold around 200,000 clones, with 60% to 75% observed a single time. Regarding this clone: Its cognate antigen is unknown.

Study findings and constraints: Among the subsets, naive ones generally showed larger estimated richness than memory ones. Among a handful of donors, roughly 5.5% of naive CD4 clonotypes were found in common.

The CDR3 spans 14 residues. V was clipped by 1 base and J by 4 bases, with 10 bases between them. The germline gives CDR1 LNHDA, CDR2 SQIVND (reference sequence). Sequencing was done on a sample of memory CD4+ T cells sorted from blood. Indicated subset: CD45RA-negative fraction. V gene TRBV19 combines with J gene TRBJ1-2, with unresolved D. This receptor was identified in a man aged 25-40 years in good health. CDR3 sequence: CASSIGRNSYGYTF. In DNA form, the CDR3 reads TGTGCCAGTAGTATAGGCAGAAACTCCTATGGCTACACCTTC.